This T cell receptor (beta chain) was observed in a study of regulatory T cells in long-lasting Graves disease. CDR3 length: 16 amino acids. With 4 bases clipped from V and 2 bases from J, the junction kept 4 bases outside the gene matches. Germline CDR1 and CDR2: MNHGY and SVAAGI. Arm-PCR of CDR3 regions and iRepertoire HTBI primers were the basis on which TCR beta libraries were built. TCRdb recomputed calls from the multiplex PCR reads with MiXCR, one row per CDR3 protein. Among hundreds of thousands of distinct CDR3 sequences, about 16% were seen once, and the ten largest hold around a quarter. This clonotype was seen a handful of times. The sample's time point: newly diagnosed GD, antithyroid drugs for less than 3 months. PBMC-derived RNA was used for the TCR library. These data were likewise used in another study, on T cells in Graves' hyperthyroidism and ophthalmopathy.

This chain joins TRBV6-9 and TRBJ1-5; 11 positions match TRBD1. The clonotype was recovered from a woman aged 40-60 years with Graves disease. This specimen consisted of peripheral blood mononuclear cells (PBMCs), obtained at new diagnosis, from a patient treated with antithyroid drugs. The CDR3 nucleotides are TGTGCCAGCAGTTGGGGACAGGGGGGGGGCAATCAGCCCCAGCATTTT. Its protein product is CASSWGQGGGNQPQHF.